The clone carrying this T cell receptor beta chain has only a few counts. This sample is drawn from a study of T cells in Graves' hyperthyroidism and ophthalmopathy. The CDR3 sequence is 13 residues long. Germline values: CDR1 MDHEN, CDR2 SYDVKM. The V end was cut by 5 bases, the J end by 0 bases, with 8 bases between. RNA transcripts yielded amplified TCR beta CDR3 regions. First-round RT-PCR of the TCR CDR3 relied on the HTBI primer set. TCRdb fed the multiplex PCR reads into MiXCR, producing one record per CDR3 protein. The data contain roughly 250,000 distinct CDR3 sequences, about 20% of them singletons.

The receptor was isolated from a man aged 25-45 years with Graves' ophthalmopathy. Sequences were obtained from blood. The chain carries TRBV28 and TRBJ2-7, with a weak D call TRBD1 (6 bases). CDR3: CASSRQVSYEQYF. CDR3 DNA: TGTGCCAGCAGTAGACAGGTCTCCTACGAGCAGTACTTC.